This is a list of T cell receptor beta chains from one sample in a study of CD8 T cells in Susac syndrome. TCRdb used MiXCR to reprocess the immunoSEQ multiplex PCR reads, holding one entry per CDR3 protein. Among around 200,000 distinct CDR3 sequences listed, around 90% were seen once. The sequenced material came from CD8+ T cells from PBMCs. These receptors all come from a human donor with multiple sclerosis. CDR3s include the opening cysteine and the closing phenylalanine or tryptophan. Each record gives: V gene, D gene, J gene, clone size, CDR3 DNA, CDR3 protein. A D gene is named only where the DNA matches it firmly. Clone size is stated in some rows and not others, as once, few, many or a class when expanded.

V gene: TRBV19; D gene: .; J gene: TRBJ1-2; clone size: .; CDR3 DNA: .; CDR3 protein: CASSISGRAYYGYTF
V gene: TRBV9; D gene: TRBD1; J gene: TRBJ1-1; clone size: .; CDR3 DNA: TGTGCCAGCAGCGGACAGGGAGAAACTGAAGCTTTCTTT; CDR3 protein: CASSGQGETEAFF
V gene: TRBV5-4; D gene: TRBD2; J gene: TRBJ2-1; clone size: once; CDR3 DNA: TGTGCCAGCAGCTTCAGAGTTCTAGCGGGCTACAATGAGCAGTTCTTC; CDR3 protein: CASSFRVLAGYNEQFF
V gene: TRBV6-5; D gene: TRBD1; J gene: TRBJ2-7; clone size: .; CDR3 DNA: TGTGCCAGCAGTATGGGACAGGGGAGCGAGCAGTACTTC; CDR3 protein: CASSMGQGSEQYF
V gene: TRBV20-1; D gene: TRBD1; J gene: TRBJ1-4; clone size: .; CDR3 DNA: TGCAGTGCTAGTTCAGGGACAGGGGATGAAAAACTGTTTTTT; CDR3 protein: CSASSGTGDEKLFF
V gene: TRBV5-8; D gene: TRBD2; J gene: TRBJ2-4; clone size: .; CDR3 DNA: TGTGCCAGCAGCTTGGAAGGACTAGCTGTAAACATTCAGTACTTC; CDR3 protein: CASSLEGLAVNIQYF
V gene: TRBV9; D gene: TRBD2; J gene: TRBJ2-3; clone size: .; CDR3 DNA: TGTGCCAGCAGCTCGCGGGGGGTTACCGATACGCAGTATTTT; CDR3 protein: CASSSRGVTDTQYF
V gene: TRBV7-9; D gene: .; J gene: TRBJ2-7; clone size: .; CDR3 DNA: TGTGCCAGCAGCTTAGGGGGGGCAGGCCATAACACGAACTCCTACGAGCAGTACTTC; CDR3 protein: CASSLGGAGHNTNSYEQYF
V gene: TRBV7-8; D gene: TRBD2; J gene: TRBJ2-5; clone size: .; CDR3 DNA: TGTGCCAGCAGCTTAGACTTGGGACTAGTCGGAGAGACCCAGTACTTC; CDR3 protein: CASSLDLGLVGETQYF
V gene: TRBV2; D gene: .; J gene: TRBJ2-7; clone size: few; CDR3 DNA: TGTGCCAGCAGTGCACTCTACGAGCAGTACTTC; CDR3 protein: CASSALYEQYF
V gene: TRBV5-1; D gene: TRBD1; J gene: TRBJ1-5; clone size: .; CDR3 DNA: TGCGCCAGCAGCTTGGAAGGGACAGGGCTTCAGCCCCAGCATTTT; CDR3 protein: CASSLEGTGLQPQHF
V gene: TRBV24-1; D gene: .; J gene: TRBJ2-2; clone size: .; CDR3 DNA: TGTGCCACCAGTGATTTATCCAGGGCCGGGGAGCTGTTTTTT; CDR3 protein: CATSDLSRAGELFF
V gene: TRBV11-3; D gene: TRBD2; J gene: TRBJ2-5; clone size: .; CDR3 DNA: TGTGCCAGCAGCTTGATAGCGGGGGGTCAAGAGACCCAGTACTTC; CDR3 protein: CASSLIAGGQETQYF
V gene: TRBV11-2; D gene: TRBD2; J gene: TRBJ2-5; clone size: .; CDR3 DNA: TGTGCCAGCAGCTCCCCCGGGCGGGGGGTGAGTGGCCAGTACTTC; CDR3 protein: CASSSPGRGVSGQYF
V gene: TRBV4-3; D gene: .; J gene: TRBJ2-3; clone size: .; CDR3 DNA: TGCGCCAGCAGCCAAGATCGAGACGGGATCACAGATACGCAGTATTTT; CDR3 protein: CASSQDRDGITDTQYF
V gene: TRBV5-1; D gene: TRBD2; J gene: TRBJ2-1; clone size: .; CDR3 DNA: TGCGCCAGCAGCGAGGAGGTAGCGGGAGTGTACAATGAGCAGTTCTTC; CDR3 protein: CASSEEVAGVYNEQFF
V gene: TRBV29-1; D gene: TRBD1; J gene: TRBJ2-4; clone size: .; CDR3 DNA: TGCAGCGTTGAAGGGACAGGCCTAGCCAAAAACATTCAGTACTTC; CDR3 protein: CSVEGTGLAKNIQYF
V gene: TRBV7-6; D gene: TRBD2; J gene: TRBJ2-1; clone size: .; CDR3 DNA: TGTGCCAGCAGCGTCGGACTAGCGGGGGGCCCCTACAATGAGCAGTTCTTC; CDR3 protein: CASSVGLAGGPYNEQFF
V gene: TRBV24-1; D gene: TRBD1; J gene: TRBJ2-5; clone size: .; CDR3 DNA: TGTGCCACCAGTGATTACAGGGGAGAGACCCAGTACTTC; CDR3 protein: CATSDYRGETQYF
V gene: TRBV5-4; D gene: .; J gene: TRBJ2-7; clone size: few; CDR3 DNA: TGTGCCAGCAGCTTGGCCACTTCCGAGCAGTACTTC; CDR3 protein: CASSLATSEQYF
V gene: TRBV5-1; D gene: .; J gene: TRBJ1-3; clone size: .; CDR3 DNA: TGCGCCAGCAGCTTGGGGGCGGCAGGAAACACCATATATTTT; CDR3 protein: CASSLGAAGNTIYF
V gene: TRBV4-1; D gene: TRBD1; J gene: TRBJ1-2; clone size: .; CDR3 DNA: TGCGCCAGCAGCCACGTACAGGGGACGTGGGGCTACACCTTC; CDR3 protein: CASSHVQGTWGYTF
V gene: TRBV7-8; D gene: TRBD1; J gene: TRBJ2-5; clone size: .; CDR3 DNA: TGTGCCAGCAGAGAAAGGACAGGGAAAGAGTGGGAGACCCAGTACTTC; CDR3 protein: CASRERTGKEWETQYF
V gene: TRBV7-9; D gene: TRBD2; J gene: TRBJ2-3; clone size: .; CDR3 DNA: TGTGCCAGCACCACGGAATTAGCGGGAGGGGCTGATACGCAGTATTTT; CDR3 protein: CASTTELAGGADTQYF
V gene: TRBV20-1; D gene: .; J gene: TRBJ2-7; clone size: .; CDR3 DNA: TGCAGTGCTAGGGCCCGGGACGGCCCCTACGAGCAGTACTTC; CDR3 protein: CSARARDGPYEQYF
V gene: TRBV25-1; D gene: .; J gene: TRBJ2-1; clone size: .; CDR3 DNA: TGTGCCAGCAGTGAAGGCGCGGGGACCTTGCAGTTCTTC; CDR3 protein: CASSEGAGTLQFF
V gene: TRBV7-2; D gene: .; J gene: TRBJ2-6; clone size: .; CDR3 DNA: TGTGCCAGCATCCCCCTGTCTGGGGCCAACGTCCTGACTTTC; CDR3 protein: CASIPLSGANVLTF
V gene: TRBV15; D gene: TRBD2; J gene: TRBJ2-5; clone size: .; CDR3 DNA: TGTGCCACCACCACTAACCGGGGGGGGACCCAGTACTTC; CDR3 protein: CATTTNRGGTQYF
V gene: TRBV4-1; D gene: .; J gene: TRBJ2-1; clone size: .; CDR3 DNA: TGCGCCAGCAGCCAAGAAACGGGGGCGGACAATGAGCAGTTCTTC; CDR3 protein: CASSQETGADNEQFF